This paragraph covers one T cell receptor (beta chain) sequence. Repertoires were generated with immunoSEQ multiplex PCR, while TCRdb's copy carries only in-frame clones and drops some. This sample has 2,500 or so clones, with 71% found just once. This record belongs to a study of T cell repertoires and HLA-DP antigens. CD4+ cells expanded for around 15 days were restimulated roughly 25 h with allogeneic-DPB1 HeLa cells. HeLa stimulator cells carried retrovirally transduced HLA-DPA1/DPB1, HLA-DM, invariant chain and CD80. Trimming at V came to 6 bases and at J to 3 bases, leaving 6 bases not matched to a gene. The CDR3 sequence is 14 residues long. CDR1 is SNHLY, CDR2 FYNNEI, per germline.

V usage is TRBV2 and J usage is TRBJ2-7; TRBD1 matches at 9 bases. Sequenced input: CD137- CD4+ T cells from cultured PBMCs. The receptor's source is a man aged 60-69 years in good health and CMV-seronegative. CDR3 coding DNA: TGTGCCAGCAGGGGGGACAGGGCTGGCTACGAGCAGTACTTC. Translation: CASRGDRAGYEQYF.